A single TCR beta chain is shown here with its context. The data were taken from a study of blood T cell repertoires in COVID-19. At the level of the study: Sites across the United States, Italy and Spain contributed samples from acute and convalescent COVID-19. T cells, B-cell-depleted T cells, or PBMCs provided the cDNA or gDNA that served as material.

The V end was cut by 4 bases, the J end by 6 bases, with 22 bases between. This CDR3 contains 17 residues. Germline V gene data show CDR1 as LNHDA and CDR2 as SQIVND (reference sequence). TCRdb's table, derived via immunoSEQ multiplex PCR, lists solely in-frame clones and lacks some. Counted here are some 58,000 clones, roughly 84% occurring once; the ten biggest clones make up about 9.4%. Recruited during active infection, patients (from Seattle) were subsequently followed longitudinally. The V gene is TRBV19, the J gene TRBJ2-1; D may be TRBD1 (6 bases). This sequence was found in a middle-aged man with COVID-19, enrolled during active disease. Input material: peripheral blood. CDR3 residues: CASSKIQGNILANEQFF. DNA for the CDR3: TGTGCCAGTAGTAAAATCCAGGGGAACATCCTAGCCAATGAGCAGTTCTTC.